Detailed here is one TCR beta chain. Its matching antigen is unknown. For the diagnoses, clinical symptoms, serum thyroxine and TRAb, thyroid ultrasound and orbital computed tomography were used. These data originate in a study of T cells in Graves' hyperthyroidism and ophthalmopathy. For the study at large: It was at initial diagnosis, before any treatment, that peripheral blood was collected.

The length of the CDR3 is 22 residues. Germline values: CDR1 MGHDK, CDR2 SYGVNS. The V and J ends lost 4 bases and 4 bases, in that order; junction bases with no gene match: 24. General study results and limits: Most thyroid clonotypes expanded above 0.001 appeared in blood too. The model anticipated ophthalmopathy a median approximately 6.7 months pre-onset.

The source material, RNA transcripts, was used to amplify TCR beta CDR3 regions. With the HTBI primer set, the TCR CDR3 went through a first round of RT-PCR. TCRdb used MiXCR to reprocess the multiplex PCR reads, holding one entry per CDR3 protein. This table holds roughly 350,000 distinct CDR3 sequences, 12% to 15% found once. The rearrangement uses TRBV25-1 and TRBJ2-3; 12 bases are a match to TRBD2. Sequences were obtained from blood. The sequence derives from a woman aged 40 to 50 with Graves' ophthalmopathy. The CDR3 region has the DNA TGTGCCAGCAGTGGCCCTCCCTCGACTCTCTCGCCGACTAGCGGGAGTTCAGATACGCAGTATTTT. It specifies CASSGPPSTLSPTSGSSDTQYF.